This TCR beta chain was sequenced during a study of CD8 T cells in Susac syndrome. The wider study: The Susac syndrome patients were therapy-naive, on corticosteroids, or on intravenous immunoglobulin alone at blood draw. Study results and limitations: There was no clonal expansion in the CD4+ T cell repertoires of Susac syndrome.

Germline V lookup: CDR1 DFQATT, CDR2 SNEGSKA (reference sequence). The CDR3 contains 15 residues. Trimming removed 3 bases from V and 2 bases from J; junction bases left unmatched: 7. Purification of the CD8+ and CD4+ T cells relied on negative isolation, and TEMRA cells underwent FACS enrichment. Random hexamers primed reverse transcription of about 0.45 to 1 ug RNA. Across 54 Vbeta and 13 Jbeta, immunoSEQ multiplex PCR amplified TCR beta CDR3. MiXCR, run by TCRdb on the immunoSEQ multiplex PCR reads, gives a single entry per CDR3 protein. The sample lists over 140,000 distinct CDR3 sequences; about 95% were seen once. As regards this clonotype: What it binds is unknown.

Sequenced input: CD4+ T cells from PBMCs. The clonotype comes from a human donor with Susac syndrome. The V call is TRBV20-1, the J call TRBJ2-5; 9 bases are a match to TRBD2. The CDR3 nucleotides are TGCAGTGCTAGTAGTCTAGCGGGATTTCAAGAGACCCAGTACTTC. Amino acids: CSASSLAGFQETQYF.